This TCR beta chain was retrieved from a study of CD8 T cells in ankylosing spondylitis. Preparation of TCR beta libraries was done by quantitative 5'-RACE with molecular barcodes. TCRdb reprocessed the 5' RACE reads with MiXCR, giving one entry per CDR3 protein. Found here are under 85,000 distinct CDR3 sequences, about 5.4% of them singletons; the top ten hold roughly 2.3%. The V end lost 0 bases, the J end lost 0 bases, and 7 bases lay between the germline ends. The CDR3 is 15 amino acids. Germline V gene lookup returns CDR1 KGHSH and CDR2 LQKENI. This clonotype has ten or more counts. Its cognate antigen is unknown. General observations from the study: Some motif variants had been reported before (in reactive arthritis synovial fluid and blood). Clones linked with disease were CD8+ and fairly uncommon in the peripheral blood. Disease-linked clones reportedly concentrated significantly in matched ankylosing spondylitis synovial fluid.

Specimen: blood, either unsorted or a sorted T cell fraction (not recorded which). This chain connects TRBV18 to TRBJ2-3; possible D gene TRBD2, 6 bases. This TCR came from a male donor with ankylosing spondylitis or in good health (not recorded which). The CDR3 DNA follows: TGTGCCAGCTCACCACCGGGAGGCAGCACAGATACGCAGTATTTT. This codes for CASSPPGGSTDTQYF.